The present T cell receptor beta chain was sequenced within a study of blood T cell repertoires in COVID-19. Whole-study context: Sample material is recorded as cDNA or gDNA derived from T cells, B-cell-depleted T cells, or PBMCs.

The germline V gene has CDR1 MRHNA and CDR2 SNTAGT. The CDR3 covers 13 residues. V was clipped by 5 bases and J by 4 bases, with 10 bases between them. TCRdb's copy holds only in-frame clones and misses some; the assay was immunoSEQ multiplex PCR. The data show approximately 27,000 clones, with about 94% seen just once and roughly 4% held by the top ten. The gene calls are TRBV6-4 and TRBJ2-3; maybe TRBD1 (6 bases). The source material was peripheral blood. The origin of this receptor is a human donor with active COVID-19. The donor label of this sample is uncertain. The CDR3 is CASSRGSADTQYF. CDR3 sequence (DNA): TGTGCCAGCAGTAGGGGGAGTGCAGATACGCAGTATTTT.